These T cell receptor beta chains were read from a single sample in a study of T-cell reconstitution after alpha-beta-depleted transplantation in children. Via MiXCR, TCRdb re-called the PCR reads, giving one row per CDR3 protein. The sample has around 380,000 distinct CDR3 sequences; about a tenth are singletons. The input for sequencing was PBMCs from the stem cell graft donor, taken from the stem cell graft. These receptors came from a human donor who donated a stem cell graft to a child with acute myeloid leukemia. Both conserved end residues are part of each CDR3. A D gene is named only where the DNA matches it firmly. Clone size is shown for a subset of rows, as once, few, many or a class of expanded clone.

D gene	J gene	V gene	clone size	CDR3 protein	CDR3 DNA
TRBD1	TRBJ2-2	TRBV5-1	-	CASRPTGGGTGELFF	TGCGCCAGCAGACCGACAGGGGGGGGCACCGGGGAGCTGTTTTTT
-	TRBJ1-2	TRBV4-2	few	CASSQGTERVTGYTF	TGTGCCAGCAGCCAAGGGACGGAAAGGGTTACTGGCTACACCTTC
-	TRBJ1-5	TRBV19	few	CASSLQGYSNQPQHF	TGTGCCAGTAGTCTACAGGGATATAGCAATCAGCCCCAGCATTTT
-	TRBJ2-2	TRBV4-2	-	CAMGPGLGTKVGELFF	TGTGCCATGGGCCCTGGGCTCGGGACAAAGGTCGGGGAGCTGTTTTTT
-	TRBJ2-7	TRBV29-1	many	CSVGSRGDRRTYEQYF	TGCAGCGTTGGTAGCCGCGGTGACAGGAGGACCTACGAGCAGTACTTC
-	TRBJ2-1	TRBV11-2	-	CASSPRPGGFWYNEQFF	TGTGCCAGCAGCCCAAGGCCGGGGGGCTTTTGGTACAATGAGCAGTTCTTC
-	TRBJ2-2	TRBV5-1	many	CASSNQGTGELFF	TGCGCCAGCAGCAACCAGGGGACCGGGGAGCTGTTTTTT
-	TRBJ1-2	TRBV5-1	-	CASSIGDYGYTF	TGCGCCAGCAGTATCGGGGACTATGGCTACACCTTC
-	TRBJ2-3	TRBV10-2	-	CASSEFWVDTQYF	TGCGCCAGCAGTGAGTTCTGGGTGGATACGCAGTATTTT
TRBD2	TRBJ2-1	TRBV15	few	CATSRTSGSREQFF	TGTGCCACCAGCAGGACTAGCGGGAGTCGAGAGCAGTTCTTC
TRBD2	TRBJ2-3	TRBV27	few	CASSFGTSGRFADTQYF	TGTGCCAGCAGTTTTGGGACTAGCGGGAGGTTCGCAGATACGCAGTATTTT
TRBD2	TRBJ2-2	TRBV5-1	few	CASSHETSGSGELFF	TGCGCCAGCAGCCATGAGACTAGCGGGAGCGGGGAGCTGTTTTTT
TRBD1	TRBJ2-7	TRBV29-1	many	CSVVGQGKFYEQYF	TGCAGCGTCGTTGGACAGGGGAAGTTCTACGAGCAGTACTTC
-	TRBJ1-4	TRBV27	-	CASRTGRANEKLFF	TGTGCCAGCAGAACAGGGCGGGCTAATGAAAAACTGTTTTTT
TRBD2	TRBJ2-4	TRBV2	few	CASSDLRAGGFLAKNIQYF	TGTGCCAGCAGTGATTTAAGAGCGGGGGGGTTCCTAGCCAAAAACATTCAGTACTTC
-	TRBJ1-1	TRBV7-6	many	CASSPYGSPGPKGTEAFF	TGTGCCAGCAGCCCATACGGTTCTCCGGGACCAAAGGGGACTGAAGCTTTCTTT
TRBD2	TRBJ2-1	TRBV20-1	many	CSASRLAGGLAEQFF	TGCAGTGCTTCCCGACTAGCGGGGGGGCTGGCTGAGCAGTTCTTC
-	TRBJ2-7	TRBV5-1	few	CASTSTASSYEQYF	TGCGCCAGCACGTCGACTGCGAGCTCCTACGAGCAGTACTTC
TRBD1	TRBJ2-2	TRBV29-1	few	CSVAIGQGFTGELFF	TGCAGCGTTGCTATCGGACAGGGGTTCACCGGGGAGCTGTTTTTT
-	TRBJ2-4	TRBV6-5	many	CASSPGGNIQYF	TGTGCCAGCAGCCCAGGGGGGAACATTCAGTACTTC
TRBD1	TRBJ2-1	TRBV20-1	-	CSAPGQADEQFF	TGCAGTGCCCCCGGACAGGCCGATGAGCAGTTCTTC
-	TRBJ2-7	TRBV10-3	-	CAISARGDSHEQYF	TGTGCCATCAGTGCTCGCGGGGACAGCCACGAGCAGTACTTC
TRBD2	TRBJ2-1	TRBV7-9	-	CASSILSGRSYNEQFF	TGTGCCAGCAGCATCCTTAGCGGGCGCTCCTACAATGAGCAGTTCTTC
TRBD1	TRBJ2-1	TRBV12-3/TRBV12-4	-	CASSPLMGQNNEQFF	TGTGCCAGCAGTCCACTTATGGGACAGAACAATGAGCAGTTCTTC
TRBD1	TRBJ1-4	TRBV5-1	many	CASSSRQGAPNEKLFF	TGCGCCAGCAGCTCCCGACAGGGGGCTCCGAATGAAAAACTGTTTTTT
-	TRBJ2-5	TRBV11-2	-	CASSWGRDQETQYF	TGTGCCAGCAGCTGGGGACGGGACCAAGAGACCCAGTACTTC
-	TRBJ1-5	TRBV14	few	CASSLRDITRGYSNQPQHF	TGTGCCAGCAGCCTCCGGGACATAACTCGGGGTTATAGCAATCAGCCCCAGCATTTT
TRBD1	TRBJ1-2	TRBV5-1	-	CASSLVRSGQGARGYTF	TGCGCCAGCAGCTTGGTCCGTTCCGGACAGGGGGCGAGAGGCTACACCTTC
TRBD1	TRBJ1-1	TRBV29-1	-	CSVDQQGIAFF	TGCAGCGTTGACCAACAGGGGATAGCTTTCTTT
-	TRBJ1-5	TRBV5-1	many	CASSLAGADNQPQHF	TGCGCCAGCAGCTTGGCCGGGGCGGACAATCAGCCCCAGCATTTT
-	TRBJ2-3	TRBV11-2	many	CASSLAGATDTQYF	TGTGCCAGCAGCTTAGCGGGGGCTACAGATACGCAGTATTTT
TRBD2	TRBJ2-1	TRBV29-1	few	CSVTSGRDLSYNEQFF	TGCAGCGTTACTAGCGGGAGGGACCTCTCCTACAATGAGCAGTTCTTC
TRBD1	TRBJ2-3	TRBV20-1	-	CSASWTGITDTQYF	TGCAGTGCTAGTTGGACAGGGATTACAGATACGCAGTATTTT
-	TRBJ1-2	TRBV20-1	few	CSARISGEGYTF	TGCAGTGCCAGGATTTCGGGGGAAGGCTACACCTTC
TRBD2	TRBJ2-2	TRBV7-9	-	CASSPTSGANTGELFF	TGTGCCAGCAGCCCTACTAGCGGAGCGAACACCGGGGAGCTGTTTTTT
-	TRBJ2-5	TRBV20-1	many	CSAGVLQETQYF	TGCAGTGCGGGTGTCCTACAAGAGACCCAGTACTTC
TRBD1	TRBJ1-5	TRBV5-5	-	CASAEGQGNQPQHF	TGTGCCAGCGCTGAAGGACAGGGGAATCAGCCCCAGCATTTT
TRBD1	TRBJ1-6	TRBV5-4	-	CASSMDRAVALHF	TGTGCCAGCAGCATGGACAGGGCCGTCGCCCTCCACTTT
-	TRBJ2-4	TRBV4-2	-	CASSQARRAENIQYF	TGTGCCAGCAGCCAAGCCAGGCGTGCTGAGAACATTCAGTACTTC
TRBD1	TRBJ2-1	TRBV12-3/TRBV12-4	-	CASTSQGEDEQFF	TGTGCCAGCACTTCACAGGGGGAGGATGAGCAGTTCTTC
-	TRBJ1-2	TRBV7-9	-	CASSRPSNYGYTF	TGTGCCAGCAGCCGCCCGTCTAACTATGGCTACACCTTC
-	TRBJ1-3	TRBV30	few	CAWSRISSGNTIYF	TGTGCCTGGAGTCGAATTAGCTCTGGAAACACCATATATTTT
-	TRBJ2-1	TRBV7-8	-	CASSLILGNEQFF	TGTGCCAGCAGCTTAATTCTTGGCAATGAGCAGTTCTTC
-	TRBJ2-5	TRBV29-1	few	CSVRQSQETQYF	TGCAGCGTTAGACAATCTCAAGAGACCCAGTACTTC
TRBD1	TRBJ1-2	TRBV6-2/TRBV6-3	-	CASSPTSRTGGHGYTF	TGTGCCAGCAGTCCCACCTCCAGGACAGGGGGCCATGGCTACACCTTC
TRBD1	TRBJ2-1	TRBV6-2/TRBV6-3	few	CATGQGARQFF	TGTGCCACTGGTCAGGGGGCGCGGCAGTTCTTC
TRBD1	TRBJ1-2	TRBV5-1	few	CASSYTGDGYTF	TGCGCCAGCAGCTATACAGGGGATGGCTACACCTTC
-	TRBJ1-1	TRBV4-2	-	CASSQAVVNTEAFF	TGTGCCAGCAGCCAAGCGGTGGTAAACACTGAAGCTTTCTTT
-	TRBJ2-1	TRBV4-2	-	CASSPTSSRSHEQFF	TGTGCCAGCAGCCCGACTAGTAGTCGATCGCACGAGCAGTTCTTC
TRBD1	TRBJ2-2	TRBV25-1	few	CASRDRGMNTGELFF	TGTGCCAGTCGGGACAGGGGGATGAACACCGGGGAGCTGTTTTTT
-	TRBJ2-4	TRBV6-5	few	CASRGVENIQYF	TGTGCCAGCAGAGGGGTTGAAAACATTCAGTACTTC
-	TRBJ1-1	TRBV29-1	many	CSVGRMNTEAFF	TGCAGCGTCGGTAGGATGAACACTGAAGCTTTCTTT